What follows describes a single TCR beta chain. This clonotype was seen more than once but under ten times. This receptor's antigen is unknown. The sample holds no much larger clone one base away, and base qualities are not on file. These data come from a study of T-cell memory formation after mild COVID-19 (dated by TCRdb to about 2021). A note on the overall study: TCR sequence clusters from the two donors were found to be largely donor specific. In a couple of donors, T-cell clones that expanded and contracted after mild COVID-19 were tracked by sequencing TCRalpha and TCRbeta repertoires over time. The cohort comprised two young, previously healthy adult volunteers, one female and one male. Study-wide conclusions, independent of this receptor: From day 15 to 85, contracting clones showed balanced CD4/CD8 phenotypes, whereas a second wave of clones that expanded from day 15 to 37 leaned towards CD4+. Only two mild cases were covered in the study, and larger cohorts including severe cases with pre-infection samples were considered necessary. Some responding clones were detected in pre-infection memory, suggesting pre-existing cross-reactive memory T cells joined the SARS-CoV-2 response. SARS-CoV-2 specificity was not confirmed for the second-wave clones peaking on day 37. Contracting CD4+ clones were found mainly in CM and EM memory subsets, while CD8+ clones were enriched in EMRA.

The instrument was an Illumina NovaSeq 6000. Using 5'RACE with constant-segment primers, TCRalpha and TCRbeta cDNA libraries were constructed, with sample barcodes and unique molecular identifiers added in the process. RNA was extracted from every sample with Trizol reagent. The libraries were amplified in two PCR steps, and the second step added a second sample barcode and Illumina TruSeq adapters. The libraries were sequenced on an Illumina NovaSeq using 2 x 150 bp paired-end reads. Processing in the source paper ran as follows. With migec v1.2.7, reads were demultiplexed and then collapsed into UMI-guided consensus sequences. Using mixcr v2.1.11, the UMI consensuses were aligned to TRA and TRB V and J templates and assembled into clonotypes. A clonotype was counted as expanded or contracted only when both edgeR and NoisET called the clonotype significant, with the noise models trained on biological replicates. edgeR calls used a false discovery rate-adjusted p below 0.01 and a log2 fold-change threshold of 1. As an exploratory analysis of dynamics, max-normalized trajectories of the 1000 most abundant clonotypes were examined by PCA with hierarchical clustering. Separately sequenced CD4+ and CD8+ repertoires were used to assign the CD4 or CD8 phenotype of responding clones. TCRdb reprocessed the public reads (quality trimming at Q25 with fastp, clone calling with MiXCR) and kept in-frame beta chains. All rows with the same CDR3 protein become a single entry with the most common DNA and genes. The V and J calls reflect TCRdb's pipeline rather than the authors' work. The sample table lists roughly 350,000 distinct CDR3 sequences, roughly an eighth of them with a count of one. The top ten constitute 20% to 25% of the sample.

CDR3 length: 11 amino acids, cysteine to phenylalanine. The retained sequence is limited to the CDR3, 33 bases, with the frame set at the first base. CDR1 and CDR2 are read off the germline V gene (reference sequence) as GTSNPN and SVGIG. Trimming at the junction amounts to 0 bases on V and 8 bases on J, and the germline ends lie 4 bases apart. Ficoll-Paque density gradient centrifugation was the method used to isolate PBMCs. This sequence was found in a man younger than 30 who had mild COVID-19 (a few samples of this study predate the infection). The sample titles of this study are shuffled in the database, so cell type and time point are left out; the donor was told from shared clones. This chain is built from TRBV30 and TRBJ1-4, with no confidently assigned D gene. Source material: PBMCs or a T cell subset sorted from them (not recorded which). The nucleotides read TGTGCCTGGAGTGTTGGGGAAAAACTGTTTTTT. Translation gives CAWSVGEKLFF.